The 20 T cell receptor beta chains below were found in one sample sequenced in a study of OX40 agonist ivuxolimab in advanced cancers. Libraries were prepared by immunoSEQ multiplex PCR; TCRdb keeps only in-frame clonotypes and omits some of them. Of some 75,000 clones listed, approximately 83% were seen once; the top ten hold around 2.9%. The sequenced sample was CD4+ or CD8+ T cells sorted from blood, obtained in a trial of the OX40 agonist ivuxolimab. The receptors here all came from an adult with an advanced solid tumor such as melanoma, head and neck, liver or kidney cancer.

CDR3 residues: CASSHTLGIAGGTTFSYNEQFF. DNA of the CDR3: TGTGCCAGCAGCCATACCTTAGGGATAGCGGGGGGTACTACATTCTCCTACAATGAGCAGTTCTTC. The chain links TRBV4-2 to TRBJ2-1; 10 nucleotides align to TRBD2. CDR1 and CDR2 (germline): LGHNA, YNFKEQ. V was pared by 3 bases and J by 0 bases, with 20 bases of the junction left unmatched. This CDR3 spans 22 amino acids.

J is TRBJ1-3 and V is TRBV9; D not resolved. Trimming cost V 4 bases and J 0 bases, with 11 bases left between them. The CDR3 covers 15 residues. CDR1 and CDR2 from the germline V gene are SGDLS and YYNGEE. CDR3 nucleotide sequence: TGTGCCAGCAGCCGACGGATCGGCTCTGGAAACACCATATATTTT. This gives the protein CASSRRIGSGNTIYF.

The chain carries TRBV19 and TRBJ1-5; D is uncertain. Germline CDR1 is LNHDA and CDR2 is SQIVND (reference sequence). V gave up 3 bases and J gave up 4 bases, with 10 bases separating them. This CDR3 region has 14 residues. The CDR3 loop is CASSIWQANQPQHF. CDR3 in DNA: TGTGCCAGTAGTATCTGGCAGGCGAATCAGCCCCAGCATTTT.

The chain is built from TRBV29-1 and TRBJ2-7; 9 bases match TRBD2. Germline CDR1 reads SQVTM; CDR2 reads ANQGSEA. The J segment lost 8 bases and the V segment lost 6 bases, leaving 11 bases of the junction unmatched. The CDR3 runs to 13 residues. CDR3 nucleotides: TGCAGCGTGGCGGGAGGGGCGGGGTTCCAGCAGTACTTC. Protein product: CSVAGGAGFQQYF.

V is TRBV4-3 and J is TRBJ2-5; TRBD2 matches 12 bases. Unmatched junction bases numbered 8, after V lost 1 base and J lost 5 bases. CDR3 length: 17 residues. The germline V gene encodes CDR1 LGHNA and CDR2 YSLEER. CDR3 region: CASSQAAVGLAGETQYF. CDR3 nucleotide sequence: TGCGCCAGCAGCCAAGCAGCGGTCGGACTAGCGGGGGAGACCCAGTACTTC.

The chain joins TRBV2 to TRBJ1-4; weak D call: TRBD1 (5 bases). The CDR3 contains 16 residues. The V gene lost 2 bases and the J gene lost 4 bases, with 14 bases spanning the gap. Germline-derived CDR1 and CDR2 are SNHLY and FYNNEI. The CDR3 is CASSELQGLYNEKLFF. Here the CDR3 DNA reads TGTGCCAGCAGTGAATTGCAGGGACTGTATAATGAAAAACTGTTTTTT. Using reference TRBV2 and TRBJ1-4 for the parts outside the CDR3, the full variable domain is EPEVTQTPSHQVTQMGQEVILRCVPISNHLYFYWYRQILGQKVEFLVSFYNNEISEKSEIFDDQFSVERPDGSNFTLKIRSTKLEDSAMYFCASSELQGLYNEKLFFGSGTQLSVL.

The chain combines TRBV11-3 with TRBJ2-1; D gene ambiguous. Germline V lookup: CDR1 SGHNT, CDR2 YENEEA. V lost 3 bases, J lost 9 bases, and 12 bases lay in between. This CDR3 region has 13 residues. The CDR3 protein is CASSFSQASEQFF. Written as DNA, the CDR3 is TGTGCCAGCAGCTTTTCTCAGGCAAGTGAGCAGTTCTTC.

This chain joins TRBV18 and TRBJ2-3, with 13 bases matching TRBD2. The CDR3 extends over 16 amino acids. Trimming at V came to 2 bases and at J to 4 bases, leaving 3 bases not matched to a gene. Per the germline V gene, CDR1 is KGHSH and CDR2 is LQKENI. The CDR3 protein is CASSPRTSGRADTQYF. CDR3 bases: TGTGCCAGCTCACCAAGGACTAGCGGGAGAGCAGATACGCAGTATTTT.

The J gene is TRBJ2-1, the V gene TRBV29-1; 13 bases are a match to TRBD2. The CDR3 is 15 residues long. J was trimmed by 4 bases and V by 3 bases; bases with no gene match: 3. Looked up from germline, CDR1 is SQVTM and CDR2 is ANQGSEA. CDR3 nucleotides: TGCAGCGTTGACCCGGGACTAGCGGGGTACAATGAGCAGTTCTTC. Residues: CSVDPGLAGYNEQFF.

This sequence joins TRBV5-6 and TRBJ1-3; no clear D gene. The CDR3 has 12 amino acids. In germline, CDR1 is SGHDT, CDR2 YYEEEE. Trimming pared 0 bases from V and 10 bases from J, leaving 8 bases between. CDR3 loop: CASSLGAYTIYF. The CDR3, as DNA: TGTGCCAGCAGCTTGGGCGCTTATACCATATATTTT.

The J gene is TRBJ2-7, the V gene TRBV14; the D gene is possibly TRBD1 (5 bases). Germline V CDR1 and CDR2: SGHDN, FVKESK. The CDR3 runs 17 residues. Trimming removed 2 bases at V and 1 base at J, with 18 bases between. CDR3 sequence: CASSQTRQRGGSYEQYF. The CDR3 DNA follows: TGTGCCAGCAGCCAAACACGACAGCGCGGTGGTTCCTACGAGCAGTACTTC.

The V and J genes are TRBV25-1 and TRBJ2-2, with D possibly matching TRBD2 (6 bases). V lost 5 bases to trimming and J lost 9 bases, with 19 bases between them. There are 15 residues in the CDR3. Germline CDR1 MGHDK, CDR2 SYGVNS. CDR3 DNA: TGTGCCAGCAGTCCCCGGGGGAGTCGGTTGCGGGAGCTGTTTTTT. Its protein is CASSPRGSRLRELFF.

The chain carries TRBV6-5 and TRBJ1-2, with 8 nucleotides matching TRBD1. CDR3 size: 14 residues. V gave up 6 bases and J gave up 8 bases; unmatched junction bases: 11. Germline assignment: CDR1 MNHEY and CDR2 SVGAGI. CDR3 coding DNA: TGTGCCAGCAGAACCGGACAGGGCATCGGGGGCTACACCTTC. As protein: CASRTGQGIGGYTF.

CDR3 sequence (DNA): TGTGCCAGCAACAGGATGACTATGAACACTGAAGCTTTCTTT. This codes for CASNRMTMNTEAFF. The chain combines TRBV6-6 with TRBJ1-1; weak D call: TRBD1 (5 bases). Germline values: CDR1 MNHNY, CDR2 SVGAGI (reference sequence). The CDR3 runs 14 residues. Trimming left V 7 bases short and J 0 bases short, with 12 bases between.

The J gene is TRBJ2-5, the V gene TRBV18; D unclear. V lost 1 base to trimming and J lost 3 bases, with 18 bases between them. The V gene's germline CDR1 is KGHSH and CDR2 LQKENI. CDR3 size: 17 residues. CDR3 amino acids: CASSPLQTTGREETQYF. The CDR3 region has the DNA TGTGCCAGCTCACCACTTCAGACAACCGGACGGGAAGAGACCCAGTACTTC.

This clone was counted between two and nine times. The chain uses TRBV29-1 and TRBJ2-7; TRBD2 aligns across 16 bases. Losses at the gene ends were 7 bases for V and 3 bases for J; bases not matched to a gene: 15. The germline CDR1 and CDR2 sequences are SQVTM and ANQGSEA. This CDR3 is 18 amino acids long. CDR3 sequence: CSAVGPGLAGGPIYEQYF. CDR3 in DNA: TGCAGCGCCGTCGGTCCGGGACTAGCGGGAGGGCCAATCTACGAGCAGTACTTC.

On this clone: The junction and the germline gene differ at one end; a read error may be behind it. The rearrangement joins TRBV4-1 to TRBJ2-7; possible D gene TRBD1, 5 bases. CDR1 and CDR2 from the germline V gene are MGHRA and YSYEKL. This CDR3 spans 16 amino acids. The CDR3 sequence: CASNQGAGHSSYEQYF. CDR3 nucleotide sequence: TGCGCCAGCAACCAAGGGGCAGGGCATAGCTCCTACGAGCAGTACTTC.

This clone was seen many times. The rearrangement uses TRBV30 and TRBJ1-6; 9 bases are shared with TRBD1. V lost 3 bases to trimming and J lost 7 bases; unmatched junction nucleotides: 7. The CDR3 totals 15 residues. Germline CDR1 and CDR2: GTSNPN and SVGIG (reference sequence). The CDR3 region has the DNA TGTGCCTGGAGCGGGACAGGGATGGTGAATTCACCCCTCCACTTT. As protein: CAWSGTGMVNSPLHF.

The V gene is TRBV30, the J gene TRBJ1-2; D may be TRBD1 (5 bases). This CDR3 is 12 amino acids long. Germline loops: CDR1 GTSNPN, CDR2 SVGIG (reference sequence). Trimming removed 3 bases from V and 7 bases from J, with 12 bases in between. The CDR3 sequence: CAWRRGPSGYTF. The CDR3 bases are TGTGCCTGGAGACGGGGCCCCTCTGGCTACACCTTC.

This clone was detected a few times. The chain couples TRBV30 to TRBJ1-1; unclear D gene. V was clipped by 0 bases and J by 4 bases, with 9 bases between them. This CDR3 is 13 amino acids long. Germline CDR1 GTSNPN, CDR2 SVGIG (reference sequence). As DNA, the CDR3 is TGTGCCTGGAGTGTGCGGGGTGGCACTGAAGCTTTCTTT. Residues: CAWSVRGGTEAFF.